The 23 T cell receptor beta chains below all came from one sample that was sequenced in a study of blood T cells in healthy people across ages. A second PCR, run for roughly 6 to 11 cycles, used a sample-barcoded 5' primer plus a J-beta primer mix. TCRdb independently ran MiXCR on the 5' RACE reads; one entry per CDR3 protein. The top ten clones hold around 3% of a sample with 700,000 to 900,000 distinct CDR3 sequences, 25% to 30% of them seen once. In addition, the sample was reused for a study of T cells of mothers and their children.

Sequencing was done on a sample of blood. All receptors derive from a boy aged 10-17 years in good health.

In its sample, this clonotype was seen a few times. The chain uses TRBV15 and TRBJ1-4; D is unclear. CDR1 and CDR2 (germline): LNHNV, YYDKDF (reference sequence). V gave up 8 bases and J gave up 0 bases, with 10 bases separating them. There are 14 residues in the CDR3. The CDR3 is CATSPLATNEKLFF. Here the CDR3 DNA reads TGTGCCACCTCTCCCTTGGCAACTAATGAAAAACTGTTTTTT.

The CDR3 coding sequence is TGTGCCAGCAGCTGGGACAGGGCTGGGGCCAACGTCCTGACTTTC. This translates into CASSWDRAGANVLTF. This rearrangement joins TRBV7-9 to TRBJ2-6; TRBD1 aligns across 9 bases. V was pared by 4 bases and J by 2 bases, with 0 bases of the junction left unmatched. The length of the CDR3 is 15 residues. Germline V gene lookup returns CDR1 SEHNR and CDR2 FQNEAQ (reference sequence).

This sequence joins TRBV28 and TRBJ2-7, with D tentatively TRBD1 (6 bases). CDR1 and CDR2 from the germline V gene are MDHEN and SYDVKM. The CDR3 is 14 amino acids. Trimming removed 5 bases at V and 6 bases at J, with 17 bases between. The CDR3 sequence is CASSHGGQGGEQYF. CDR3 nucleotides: TGTGCCAGCAGTCATGGGGGACAAGGGGGCGAGCAGTACTTC.

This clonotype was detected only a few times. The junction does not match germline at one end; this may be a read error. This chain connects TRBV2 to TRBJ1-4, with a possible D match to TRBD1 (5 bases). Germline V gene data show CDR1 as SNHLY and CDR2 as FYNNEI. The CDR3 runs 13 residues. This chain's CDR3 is CASRGDVTEKLVF. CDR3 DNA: TGTGCCAGCAGAGGGGATGTAACTGAAAAACTGGTTTTT.

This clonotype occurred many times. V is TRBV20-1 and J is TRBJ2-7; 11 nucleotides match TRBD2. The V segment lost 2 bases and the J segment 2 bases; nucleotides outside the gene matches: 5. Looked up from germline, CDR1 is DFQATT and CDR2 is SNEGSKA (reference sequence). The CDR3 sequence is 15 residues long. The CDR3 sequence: CSARSLAGGTYEQYF. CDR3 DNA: TGCAGTGCTAGATCCCTAGCGGGGGGCACCTACGAGCAGTACTTC.

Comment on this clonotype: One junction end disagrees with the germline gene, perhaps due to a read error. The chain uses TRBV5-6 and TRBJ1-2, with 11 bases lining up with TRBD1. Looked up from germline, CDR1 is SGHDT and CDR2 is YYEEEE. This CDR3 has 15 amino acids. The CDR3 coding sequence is TGTGCCAGCAGCTTGGTCCGGACAGGGGGCCTCGGCTACATCTTC. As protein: CASSLVRTGGLGYIF.

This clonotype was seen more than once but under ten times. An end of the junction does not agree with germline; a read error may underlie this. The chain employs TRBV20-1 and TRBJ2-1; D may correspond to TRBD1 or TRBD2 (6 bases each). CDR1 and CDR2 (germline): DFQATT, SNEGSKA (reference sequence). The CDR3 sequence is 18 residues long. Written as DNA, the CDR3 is TGCAGTGCCTTACCCCCCAGGGGACCTAGGGGGGTGAACAATGGGCAGTTCTTC. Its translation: CSALPPRGPRGVNNGQFF.

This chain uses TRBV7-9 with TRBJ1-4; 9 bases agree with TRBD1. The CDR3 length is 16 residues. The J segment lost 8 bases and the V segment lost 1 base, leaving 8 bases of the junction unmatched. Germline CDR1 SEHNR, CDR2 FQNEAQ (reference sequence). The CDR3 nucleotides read TGTGCCAGCAGCTTAGGCGCCGGGACAGGGAACGAAAAACTGTTTTTT. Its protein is CASSLGAGTGNEKLFF.

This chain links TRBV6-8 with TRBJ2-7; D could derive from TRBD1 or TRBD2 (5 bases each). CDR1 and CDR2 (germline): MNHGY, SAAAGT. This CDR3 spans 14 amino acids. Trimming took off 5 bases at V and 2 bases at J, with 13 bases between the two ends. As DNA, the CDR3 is TGTGCCAGCAGTAGGGACGGACAACCCTACGAGCAGTACTTC. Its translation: CASSRDGQPYEQYF.

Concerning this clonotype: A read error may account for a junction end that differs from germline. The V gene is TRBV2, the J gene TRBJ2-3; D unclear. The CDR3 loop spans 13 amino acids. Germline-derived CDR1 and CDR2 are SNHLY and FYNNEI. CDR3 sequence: CASRDNARDTQYF. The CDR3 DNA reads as TGTGCCAGCCGTGATAACGCACGGGATACGCAGTATTTT.

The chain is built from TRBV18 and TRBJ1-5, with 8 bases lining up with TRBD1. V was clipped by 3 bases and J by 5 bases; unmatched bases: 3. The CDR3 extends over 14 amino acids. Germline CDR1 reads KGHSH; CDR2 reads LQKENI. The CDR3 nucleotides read TGTGCCAGCTCACCTTCAGGGGGCCATCAGCCCCAGCATTTT. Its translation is CASSPSGGHQPQHF. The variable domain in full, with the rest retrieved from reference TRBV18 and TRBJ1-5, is NAGVMQNPRHLVRRRGQEARLRCSPMKGHSHVYWYRQLPEEGLKFMVYLQKENIIDESGMPKERFSAEFPKEGPSILRIQQVVRGDSAAYFCASSPSGGHQPQHFGDGTRLSIL.

The CDR3 sequence: CASGLAGKEQFF. The CDR3 DNA is TGTGCCTCGGGACTAGCGGGCAAGGAGCAGTTCTTC. This rearrangement joins TRBV28 to TRBJ2-1, with 12 bases fitting TRBD2. The CDR3 has 12 residues. Looked up from germline, CDR1 is MDHEN and CDR2 is SYDVKM. The junction had 6 bases not matched to a gene; V was cut back by 11 bases and J by 10 bases. Full variable domain (rest looked up from reference TRBV28 and TRBJ2-1): DVKVTQSSRYLVKRTGEKVFLECVQDMDHENMFWYRQDPGLGLRLIYFSYDVKMKEKGDIPEGYSVSREKKERFSLILESASTNQTSMYLCASGLAGKEQFFGPGTRLTVL.

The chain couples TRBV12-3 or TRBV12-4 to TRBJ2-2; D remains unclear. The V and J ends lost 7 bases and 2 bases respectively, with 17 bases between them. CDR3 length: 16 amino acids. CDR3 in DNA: TGTGCCAGCAACCCTTCCCGGTCCTCTAACACCGGGGAGCTGTTTTTT. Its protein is CASNPSRSSNTGELFF.

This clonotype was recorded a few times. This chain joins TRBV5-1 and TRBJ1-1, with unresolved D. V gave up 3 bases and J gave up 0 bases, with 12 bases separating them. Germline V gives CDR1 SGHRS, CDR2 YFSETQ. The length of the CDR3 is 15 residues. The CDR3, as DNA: TGCGCCAGCAGCTCCGTCCCTGGACTGAACACTGAAGCTTTCTTT. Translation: CASSSVPGLNTEAFF.

The DNA of the CDR3 is TGCAGCGCTAAGGGGACATTAAACACTGAAGCTTTCTTT. Protein product: CSAKGTLNTEAFF. The chain employs TRBV29-1 and TRBJ1-1; a possible D gene is TRBD1 (6 bases). This CDR3 has 13 residues. V lost 7 bases to trimming and J lost 2 bases, with 14 bases between them. Per the germline V gene, CDR1 is SQVTM and CDR2 is ANQGSEA.

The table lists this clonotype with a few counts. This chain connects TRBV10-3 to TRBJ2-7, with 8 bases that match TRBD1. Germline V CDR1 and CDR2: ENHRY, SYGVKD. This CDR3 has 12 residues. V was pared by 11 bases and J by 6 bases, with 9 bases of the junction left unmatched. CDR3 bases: TGTGCCTCTGGGGGAGGACAGGGCGAGCAGTACTTC. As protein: CASGGGQGEQYF.

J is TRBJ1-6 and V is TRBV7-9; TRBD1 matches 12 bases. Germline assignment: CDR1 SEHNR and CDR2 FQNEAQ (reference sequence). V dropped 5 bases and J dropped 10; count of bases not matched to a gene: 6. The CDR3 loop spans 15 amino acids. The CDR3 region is CASSASGTGGSPLHF. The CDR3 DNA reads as TGTGCCAGCAGCGCATCCGGGACAGGGGGCTCACCCCTCCACTTT.

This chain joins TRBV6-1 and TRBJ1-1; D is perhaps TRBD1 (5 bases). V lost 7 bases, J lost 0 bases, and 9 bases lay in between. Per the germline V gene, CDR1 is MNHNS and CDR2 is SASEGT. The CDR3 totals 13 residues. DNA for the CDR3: TGTGCCAGCACCTCAGGGATGAACACTGAAGCTTTCTTT. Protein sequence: CASTSGMNTEAFF.

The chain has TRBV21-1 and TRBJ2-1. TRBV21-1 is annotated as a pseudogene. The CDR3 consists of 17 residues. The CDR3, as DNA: TGTGCCAGCAGCAAAGACGTAAACCTAGGTCGCTACAATGAGCAGTTCTTC. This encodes CASSKDVNLGRYNEQFF.

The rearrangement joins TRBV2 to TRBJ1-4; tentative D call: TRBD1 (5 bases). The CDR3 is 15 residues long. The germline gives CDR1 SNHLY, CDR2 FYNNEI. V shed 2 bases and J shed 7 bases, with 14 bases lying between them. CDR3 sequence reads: CASSEMTVSGEKLFF. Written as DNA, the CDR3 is TGTGCCAGCAGTGAAATGACAGTAAGCGGTGAAAAACTGTTTTTT.

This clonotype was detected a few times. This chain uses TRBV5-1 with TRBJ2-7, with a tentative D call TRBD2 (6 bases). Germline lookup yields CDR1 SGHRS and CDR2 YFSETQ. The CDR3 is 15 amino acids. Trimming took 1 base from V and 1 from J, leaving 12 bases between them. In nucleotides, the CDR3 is TGCGCCAGCAGCTTGCGTCGGGGGACTTCCTACGAGCAGTACTTC. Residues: CASSLRRGTSYEQYF.

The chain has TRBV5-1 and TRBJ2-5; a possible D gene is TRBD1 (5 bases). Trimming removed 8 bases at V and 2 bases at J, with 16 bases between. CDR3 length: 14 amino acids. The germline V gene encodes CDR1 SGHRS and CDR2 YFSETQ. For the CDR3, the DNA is TGCGCCAGTACCGAAGGACACCGGCAAGAGACCCAGTACTTC. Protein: CASTEGHRQETQYF.

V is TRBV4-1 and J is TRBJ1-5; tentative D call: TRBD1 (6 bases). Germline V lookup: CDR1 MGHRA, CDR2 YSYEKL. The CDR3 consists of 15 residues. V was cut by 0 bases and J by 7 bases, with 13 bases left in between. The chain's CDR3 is CASSQDGGRRQPQHF. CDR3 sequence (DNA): TGCGCCAGCAGCCAAGATGGGGGGCGCAGGCAGCCCCAGCATTTT.